The sequence of this TCR beta chain was determined in a study of T cells in Graves' hyperthyroidism and ophthalmopathy. The wider study: Sampling of peripheral blood happened at initial diagnosis, prior to any treatment.

Disease duration under 2 months; hyperthyroidism patients were aged 18 to 65. TCR beta CDR3 sequences were amplified from RNA transcripts. Primed by the HTBI set, a first-round RT-PCR was run on the TCR CDR3. TCRdb fed the multiplex PCR reads into MiXCR, producing one record per CDR3 protein. The table lists 340,000 or so distinct CDR3 sequences, 20% to 25% of them singletons. This clonotype was detected ten times or more. This CDR3 contains 15 residues. V trimming: 3 bases; J trimming: 2 bases; junction bases outside the gene matches: 7. Germline values: CDR1 SGHRS, CDR2 YFSETQ. The chain links TRBV5-1 to TRBJ1-1; 7 bases are shared with TRBD1. The origin of this receptor is a woman between 50 and 59 years old with Graves' hyperthyroidism. The sequencing sample was made of blood. CDR3 nucleotide sequence: TGCGCCAGCAGCTCCCGGGACAGCTTCAACACTGAAGCTTTCTTT. Protein: CASSSRDSFNTEAFF. The full variable domain, in which reference TRBV5-1 and TRBJ1-1 provide the parts outside the CDR3, is KAGVTQTPRYLIKTRGQQVTLSCSPISGHRSVSWYQQTPGQGLQFLFEYFSETQRNKGNFPGRFSGRQFSNSRSEMNVSTLELGDSALYLCASSSRDSFNTEAFFGQGTRLTVV.